This entry concerns a single TCR beta chain. Its antigen is unidentified. PBMCs came from 10 ml fresh peripheral blood. Germline V gene data show CDR1 as SGHTA and CDR2 as FQGNSA. V gave up 5 bases and J gave up 4 bases, with 20 bases separating them. This CDR3 is 16 amino acids long. The source material, RNA transcripts, was used to amplify TCR beta CDR3 regions. The study used the HTBI primer set for a first-round RT-PCR of the TCR CDR3. TCRdb passed the multiplex PCR reads through MiXCR, listing each CDR3 protein once. The profile shows over 700,000 distinct CDR3 sequences, 35% of them singletons. This sample is drawn from a study of T cells in Graves' hyperthyroidism and ophthalmopathy. Whole-study findings and limits: Stable hyperthyroidism was separated from ophthalmopathy by a model based on 13 V-J features.

J is TRBJ1-2 and V is TRBV7-2; weak D call: TRBD1 (6 bases). The source of this sequence is a woman aged 35 to 49 with Graves' hyperthyroidism. The specimen was blood. This chain's CDR3 is CASSQDFGGRGYGYTF. CDR3 bases: TGTGCCAGCAGCCAAGATTTCGGGGGCCGGGGCTATGGCTACACCTTC.